The clone carrying this TCR beta chain has at least ten counts. This specimen belongs to a study of T cells after yellow fever vaccination. TCRdb ran MiXCR on the 5' RACE reads and lists one entry per CDR3 protein. The sample has some 400,000 distinct CDR3 sequences; around 6.5% are singletons. CDR3 length equals 15 residues. The trim removed 5 bases at V and 4 bases at J, leaving 7 bases unmatched. Per germline, CDR1 MNHEY and CDR2 SMNVEV (reference sequence). Material: PBMCs, obtained 5 days after the yellow fever booster vaccination. V usage is TRBV27 and J usage is TRBJ2-1, with 8 bases lining up with TRBD1. The receptor's source is a young man who received the YFV17D yellow fever vaccine. The CDR3 sequence: CASSPTGALYNEQFF. CDR3 bases: TGTGCCAGCAGTCCGACAGGGGCCCTTTACAATGAGCAGTTCTTC.